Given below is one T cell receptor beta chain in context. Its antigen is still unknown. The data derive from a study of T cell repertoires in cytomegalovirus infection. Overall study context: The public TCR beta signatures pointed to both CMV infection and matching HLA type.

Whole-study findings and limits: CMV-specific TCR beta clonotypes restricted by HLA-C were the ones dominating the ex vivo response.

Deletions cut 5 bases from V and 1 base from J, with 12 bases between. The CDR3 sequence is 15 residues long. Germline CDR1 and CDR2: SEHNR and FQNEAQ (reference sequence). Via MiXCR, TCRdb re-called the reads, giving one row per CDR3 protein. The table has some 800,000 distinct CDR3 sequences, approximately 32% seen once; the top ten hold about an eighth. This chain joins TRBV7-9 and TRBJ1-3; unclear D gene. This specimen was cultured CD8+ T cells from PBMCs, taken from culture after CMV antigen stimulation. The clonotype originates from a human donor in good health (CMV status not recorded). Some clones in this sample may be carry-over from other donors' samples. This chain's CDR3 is CASSRAAESGNTIYF. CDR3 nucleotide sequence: TGTGCCAGCAGCCGTGCTGCAGAATCTGGAAACACCATATATTTT. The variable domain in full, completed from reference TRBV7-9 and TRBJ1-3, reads DTGVSQNPRHKITKRGQNVTFRCDPISEHNRLYWYRQTLGQGPEFLTYFQNEAQLEKSRLLSDRFSAERPKGSFSTLEIQRTEQGDSAMYLCASSRAAESGNTIYFGEGSWLTVV.